This T cell receptor (beta chain) appears in the sequencing data of a study of cytomegalovirus exposure and HLA in healthy donors. In the PCR, 60 Vbeta and 13 Jbeta primers were used. Assay used: immunoSEQ multiplex PCR; TCRdb lists only in-frame clones, some missing. The table has roughly 100,000 clones, roughly three quarters seen once. The germline gives CDR1 SGHRS, CDR2 YFSETQ. V lost 0 bases, J lost 7 bases, and 8 bases stayed unmatched. CDR3 size: 18 residues. Sequenced: PBMCs. This TCR came from a man aged 50-60 years in good health and CMV-seropositive. The rearrangement links TRBV5-1 to TRBJ2-1, with 15 bases lining up with TRBD2. The CDR3 loop reads CASSLGGAGTSGRNEQFF. The CDR3 DNA is TGCGCCAGCAGCTTGGGCGGGGCGGGGACTAGCGGGAGGAATGAGCAGTTCTTC.